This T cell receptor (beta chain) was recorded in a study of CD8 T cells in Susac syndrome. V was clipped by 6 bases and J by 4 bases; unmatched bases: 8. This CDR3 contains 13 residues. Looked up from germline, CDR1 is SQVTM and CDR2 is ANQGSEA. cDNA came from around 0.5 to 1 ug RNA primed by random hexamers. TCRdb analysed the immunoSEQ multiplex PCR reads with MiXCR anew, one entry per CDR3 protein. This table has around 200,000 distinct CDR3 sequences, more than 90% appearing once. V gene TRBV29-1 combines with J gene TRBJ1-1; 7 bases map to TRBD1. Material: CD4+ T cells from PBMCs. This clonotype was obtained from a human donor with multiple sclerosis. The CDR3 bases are TGCAGCGTCAGACAGGGTTCAGTCACTGAAGCTTTCTTT. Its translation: CSVRQGSVTEAFF.